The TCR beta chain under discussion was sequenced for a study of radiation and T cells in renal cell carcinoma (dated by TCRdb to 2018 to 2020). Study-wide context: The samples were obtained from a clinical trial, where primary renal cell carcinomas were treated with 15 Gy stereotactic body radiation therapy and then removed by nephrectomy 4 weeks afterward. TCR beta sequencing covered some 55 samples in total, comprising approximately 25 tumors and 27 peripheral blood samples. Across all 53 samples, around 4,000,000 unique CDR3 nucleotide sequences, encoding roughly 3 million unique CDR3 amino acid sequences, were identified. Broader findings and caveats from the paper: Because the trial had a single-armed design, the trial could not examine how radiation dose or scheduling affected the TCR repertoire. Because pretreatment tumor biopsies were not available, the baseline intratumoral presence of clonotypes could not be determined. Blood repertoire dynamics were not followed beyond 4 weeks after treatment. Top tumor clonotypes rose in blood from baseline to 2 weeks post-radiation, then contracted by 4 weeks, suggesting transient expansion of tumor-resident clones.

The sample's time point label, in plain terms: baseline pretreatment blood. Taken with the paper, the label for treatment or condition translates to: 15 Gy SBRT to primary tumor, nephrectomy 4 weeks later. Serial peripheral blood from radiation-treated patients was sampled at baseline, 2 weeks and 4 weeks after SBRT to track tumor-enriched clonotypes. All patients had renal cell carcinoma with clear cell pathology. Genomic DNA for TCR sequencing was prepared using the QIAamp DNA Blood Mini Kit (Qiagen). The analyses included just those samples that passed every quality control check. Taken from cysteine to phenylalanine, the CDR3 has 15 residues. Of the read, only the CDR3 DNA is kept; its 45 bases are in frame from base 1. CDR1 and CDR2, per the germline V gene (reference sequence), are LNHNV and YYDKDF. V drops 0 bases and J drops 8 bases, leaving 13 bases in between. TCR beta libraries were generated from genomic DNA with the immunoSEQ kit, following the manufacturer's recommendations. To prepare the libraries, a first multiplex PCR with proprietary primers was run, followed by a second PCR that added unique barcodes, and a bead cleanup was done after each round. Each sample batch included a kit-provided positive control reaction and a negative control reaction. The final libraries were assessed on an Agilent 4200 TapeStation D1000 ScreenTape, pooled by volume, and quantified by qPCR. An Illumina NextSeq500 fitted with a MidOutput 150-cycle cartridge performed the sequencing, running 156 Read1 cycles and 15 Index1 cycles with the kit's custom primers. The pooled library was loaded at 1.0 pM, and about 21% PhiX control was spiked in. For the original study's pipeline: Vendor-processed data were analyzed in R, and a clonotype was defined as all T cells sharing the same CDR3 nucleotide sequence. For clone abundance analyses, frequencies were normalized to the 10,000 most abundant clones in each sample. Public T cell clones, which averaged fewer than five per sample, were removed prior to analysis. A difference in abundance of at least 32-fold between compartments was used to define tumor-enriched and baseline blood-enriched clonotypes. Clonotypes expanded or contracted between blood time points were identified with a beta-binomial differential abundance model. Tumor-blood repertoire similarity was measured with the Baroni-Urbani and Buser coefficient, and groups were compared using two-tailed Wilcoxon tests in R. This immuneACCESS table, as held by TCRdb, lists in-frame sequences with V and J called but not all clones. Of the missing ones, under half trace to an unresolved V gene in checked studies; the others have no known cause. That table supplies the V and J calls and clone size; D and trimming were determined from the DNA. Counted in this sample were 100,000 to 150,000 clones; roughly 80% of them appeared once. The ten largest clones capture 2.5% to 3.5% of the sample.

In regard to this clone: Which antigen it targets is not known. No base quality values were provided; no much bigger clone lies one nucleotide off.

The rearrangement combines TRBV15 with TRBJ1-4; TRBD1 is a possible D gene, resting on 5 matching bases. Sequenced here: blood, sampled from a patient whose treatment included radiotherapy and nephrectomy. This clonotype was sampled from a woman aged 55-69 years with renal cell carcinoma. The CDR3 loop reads CATSRDKGLGEKLFF. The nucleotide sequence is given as TGTGCCACCAGCAGAGATAAGGGGTTGGGGGAAAAACTGTTTTTT.